This T cell receptor beta chain was captured by sequencing in a study of OX40 agonist ivuxolimab in advanced cancers. Turning to the study itself: A partial response was reached by three patients: one with hepatocellular carcinoma and two with cutaneous melanoma. Study outcomes and limitations: A proportion of nonresponders additionally exhibited low normalized T-cell clonal expansion.

With respect to this clone: The antigen is unknown.

Generated by immunoSEQ multiplex PCR, the TCRdb table keeps only in-frame clones and is missing some. The sample includes about 77,000 clones, over 85% seen only once; the top ten take more than 2.5%. Blood draws occurred at baseline, cycle 4 day 1, and cycle 7 day 1. V was trimmed by 7 bases and J by 6 bases, leaving 18 bases between them. The CDR3 has 14 amino acids. Germline V lookup: CDR1 SNHLY, CDR2 FYNNEI. The sample in question was CD4+ or CD8+ T cells sorted from blood, obtained in a trial of the OX40 agonist ivuxolimab. This TCR derives from an adult with an advanced solid tumor such as melanoma, head and neck, liver or kidney cancer. This chain joins TRBV2 and TRBJ1-2; maybe TRBD1 (5 bases). CDR3: CASNADSRAHGYTF. The CDR3 DNA sequence: TGTGCCAGCAACGCGGATTCCAGGGCCCATGGCTACACCTTC.